Below are 10 T cell receptor beta chains sequenced from a single sample in a study of siplizumab effects on memory and regulatory T cells (dated by TCRdb to between 2018 and 2021). Library preparation was by the immunoSEQ multiplex PCR assay. TCRdb re-hosts the immuneACCESS table, in-frame sequences only. Its copies lack some clones; in the studies checked, an unresolved V gene accounts for under half of them, and the cause for the rest is not known. A total of around 72,000 clones appear in this sample, roughly 89% of them only once. The ten top clones hold around 28% of the sample. Sequencing used CD8+ T cells sorted from blood. All receptors derive from a human donor in good health.

The chain recombines TRBV7-2 with TRBJ2-5; TRBD2 matches 8 bases. The CDR3 contains 13 residues. Per germline, CDR1 SGHTA and CDR2 FQGNSA. J was trimmed by 2 bases and V by 11 bases; bases with no gene match: 7. DNA of the CDR3: TGTGCCGGAAGTAGCGGGACACAAGAGACCCAGTACTTC. Translation gives CAGSSGTQETQYF.

This sequence joins TRBV2 and TRBJ2-3; TRBD2 aligns across 12 bases. Losses at the gene ends were 2 bases for V and 5 bases for J; bases not matched to a gene: 5. The CDR3 has 16 amino acids. Per germline, CDR1 SNHLY and CDR2 FYNNEI. CDR3: CASSELAGGIRDTQYF. CDR3 coding DNA: TGTGCCAGCAGTGAACTAGCGGGAGGGATAAGAGATACGCAGTATTTT.

This clone was observed many times. V gene TRBV5-1 combines with J gene TRBJ1-1, with D possibly TRBD1 on 5 matching bases. Trimming took off 3 bases at V and 3 bases at J, with 21 bases between the two ends. Germline CDR1 SGHRS, CDR2 YFSETQ. The CDR3 spans 17 residues. The CDR3 spells CASSWGIGFDWDTEAFF. CDR3 sequence (DNA): TGCGCCAGCAGCTGGGGGATAGGGTTCGATTGGGACACTGAAGCTTTCTTT. The variable domain in full, with the rest retrieved from reference TRBV5-1 and TRBJ1-1, is KAGVTQTPRYLIKTRGQQVTLSCSPISGHRSVSWYQQTPGQGLQFLFEYFSETQRNKGNFPGRFSGRQFSNSRSEMNVSTLELGDSALYLCASSWGIGFDWDTEAFFGQGTRLTVV.

The chain is built from TRBV15 and TRBJ2-7; 8 bases map to TRBD1. The CDR3 is 15 amino acids. Germline CDR1 and CDR2: LNHNV and YYDKDF (reference sequence). V shed 4 bases and J 3 bases; nucleotides not matched to a gene: 8. CDR3 nucleotides: TGTGCCACCAGCACGGGACAGGAGAGGGGCTACGAGCAGTACTTC. Amino acid sequence: CATSTGQERGYEQYF.

The chain employs TRBV27 and TRBJ2-7, with 9 bases aligning to TRBD1. CDR3 size: 14 residues. The germline gives CDR1 MNHEY, CDR2 SMNVEV (reference sequence). After removal of 6 bases from V and 3 bases from J, the junction contained 6 bases not matched to a gene. Here the CDR3 reads CASRPRDRDYEQYF. The CDR3 DNA reads as TGTGCCAGCAGGCCCCGGGACAGGGACTACGAGCAGTACTTC.

The chain employs TRBV6-5 and TRBJ2-7; 9 bases align to TRBD2. Per germline, CDR1 MNHEY and CDR2 SVGAGI. CDR3 size: 14 residues. The ends lost 2 bases at V and 3 bases at J; junction bases unmatched: 2. CDR3 nucleotide sequence: TGTGCCAGCAGTTACGAGCGGGAGGACTACGAGCAGTACTTC. Amino acids: CASSYEREDYEQYF.

Concerning this clone itself: Other nucleotide sequences from this sample produce the same CDR3. The chain recombines TRBV27 with TRBJ2-1; D not certain. Trimming left V 3 bases short and J 3 bases short, with 3 bases between. This CDR3 has 12 amino acids. From germline, CDR1 is MNHEY and CDR2 SMNVEV (reference sequence). The CDR3 DNA follows: TGTGCCAGCAGTTTGGGCTACAATGAGCAGTTCTTC. Amino acids: CASSLGYNEQFF.

The chain recombines TRBV5-1 with TRBJ1-1; TRBD1 might be the D (5 bases). The CDR3 extends over 17 amino acids. CDR1 SGHRS and CDR2 YFSETQ come from the germline V gene. With 4 bases removed from V and 1 base from J, the gap between germline ends came to 20 bases. CDR3 sequence reads: CASSPPRDGWGNTEAFF. The DNA for the CDR3 is TGCGCCAGCAGCCCTCCTCGGGACGGTTGGGGGAACACTGAAGCTTTCTTT.

V usage is TRBV5-6 and J usage is TRBJ2-7, with D unclear. Germline V gene data show CDR1 as SGHDT and CDR2 as YYEEEE. This CDR3 is built from 17 residues. The ends were cut back, 2 bases at V and 3 bases at J, with 21 bases in the middle. The CDR3 region is CASSFSSQVSSRYEQYF. The CDR3 DNA follows: TGTGCCAGCAGCTTCTCGAGTCAGGTGTCTTCCCGCTACGAGCAGTACTTC.

The rearrangement uses TRBV29-1 and TRBJ1-2; tentatively, D is TRBD1 (6 bases). Germline loops: CDR1 SQVTM, CDR2 ANQGSEA. V was pared by 7 bases and J by 6 bases, with 21 bases between. This CDR3 is 14 amino acids long. The CDR3: CSGGPGVTKDGYTF. The CDR3 DNA follows: TGCAGCGGTGGTCCAGGGGTGACTAAGGATGGCTACACCTTC.